A single T cell receptor beta chain is shown here with its context. As yet, its antigen is unknown. Next came a second PCR, run for about 6 to 12 cycles, which used a sample-barcoded 5' primer along with a J-beta primer mix. Each cDNA molecule received a tag from a template-switch adaptor that had 12 random nucleotides. TCRdb reprocessed the 5' RACE reads with MiXCR, giving one entry per CDR3 protein. The sample shows around 1,900,000 distinct CDR3 sequences, around 42% of them seen only once. The V end was cut by 8 bases, the J end by 4 bases, with 7 bases between. This CDR3 has 11 amino acids. Germline V gives CDR1 MNHEY, CDR2 SVGEGT. These data originate in a study of blood T cells in healthy people across ages. Study-wide results and caveats: There were more naive CD4+ cells and higher diversity in long-lived donors than in aged donors. What prevented conclusive comparison of naive and antigen-experienced cells was that PBMCs were unsorted.

The sample was blood. The V and J genes are TRBV6-2 or TRBV6-3 and TRBJ2-3; D is undetermined. The TCR was taken from a human donor in good health. CDR3 region: CASLRADTQYF. CDR3 coding DNA: TGTGCCAGCCTGCGTGCAGATACGCAGTATTTT.